Described below is a single TCR beta chain sequence and its context. The antigen remains undetermined. The record originates from a study of shared clonotypes between healthy human individuals. Regarding the study as a whole: Relative to clonotypes present in all four donors, those not shared had lower generation probabilities.

The assay used deep level. Method: immunoSEQ multiplex PCR; TCRdb's copy keeps in-frame clones and lacks some. Here the sample spans about 1.5 million clones, around 98% being singletons. The CDR3 has 15 amino acids. With 5 bases removed from V and 1 base from J, the gap between germline ends came to 14 bases. In germline, CDR1 is MNHEY, CDR2 SMNVEV (reference sequence). This TCR derives from a man under 40 in good health. The chain has TRBV27 and TRBJ1-1, with unresolved D. Sequencing was carried out using naive CD4+ T cells sorted from blood. Noted subset: CD45RA+ positively selected. The CDR3 DNA is TGTGCCAGCAGTCCCGTGTGGCTGCGGAACACTGAAGCTTTCTTT. This encodes CASSPVWLRNTEAFF.